One sample yielded the 10 T cell receptor beta chains listed below, sequenced in a study of CD8 T cells in Susac syndrome. The RNA, about 0.5 to 1 ug, was put through reverse transcription using random hexamers. Each CDR3 protein gets one entry after TCRdb re-called the immunoSEQ multiplex PCR reads with MiXCR. The sample includes around 200,000 distinct CDR3 sequences, 90% to 95% seen only once; the top ten take around 0.093%. The sample comprised CD4+ T cells from PBMCs. All receptors come from a human donor in good health.

The chain links TRBV20-1 to TRBJ2-4; weak D call: TRBD1 (5 bases). The length of the CDR3 is 13 residues. Germline-derived CDR1 and CDR2 are DFQATT and SNEGSKA (reference sequence). Trimming left V 6 bases short and J 8 bases short, with 17 bases between. In DNA form, the CDR3 reads TGCAGTGCCCGCGGACACCAAGGAGACATTCAGTACTTC. Translation: CSARGHQGDIQYF.

This rearrangement joins TRBV5-4 to TRBJ2-1; no reliable D call. V was pared by 3 bases and J by 1 base, with 11 bases between. The germline CDR1 and CDR2 sequences are SGHNT and YYREEE (reference sequence). This CDR3 has 15 amino acids. As DNA, the CDR3 is TGTGCCAGCAGCTGGCGGCGGTCGTCCTACAATGAGCAGTTCTTC. It encodes CASSWRRSSYNEQFF. The whole variable domain, filled in from reference TRBV5-4 and TRBJ2-1, reads ETGVTQSPTHLIKTRGQQVTLRCSSQSGHNTVSWYQQALGQGPQFIFQYYREEENGRGNFPPRFSGLQFPNYSSELNVNALELDDSALYLCASSWRRSSYNEQFFGPGTRLTVL.

This chain uses TRBV20-1 with TRBJ1-4; no clear D gene. V gave up 0 bases and J gave up 9 bases, with 8 bases separating them. This CDR3 contains 12 residues. Germline lookup yields CDR1 DFQATT and CDR2 SNEGSKA (reference sequence). The CDR3 nucleotides are TGCAGTGCTAGAGAGGGCAGCCAAAAACTGTTTTTT. This encodes CSAREGSQKLFF.

The rearrangement joins TRBV11-2 to TRBJ2-1; TRBD1 or TRBD2 may be the D gene (5 bases each). Germline CDR1 reads SGHAT; CDR2 reads FQNNGV. Trimming left V 5 bases short and J 4 bases short, with 24 bases between. The CDR3 consists of 18 residues. CDR3 sequence: CASSQEGTPGNRYNEQFF. CDR3 bases: TGTGCCAGCAGCCAAGAGGGGACCCCCGGGAATAGGTACAATGAGCAGTTCTTC.

This chain's CDR3 is CSAYTGAPYNEQFF. The CDR3 nucleotides read TGCAGTGCTTATACAGGGGCACCTTACAATGAGCAGTTCTTC. The rearrangement links TRBV20-1 to TRBJ2-1; TRBD1 agrees at 7 bases. The CDR3 is made up of 14 amino acids. In germline, CDR1 is DFQATT, CDR2 SNEGSKA (reference sequence). The V and J ends lost 5 bases and 4 bases, in that order; junction bases with no gene match: 8.

This clonotype was detected once. The CDR3 spells CANTKLQTTDTQYF. The CDR3 DNA sequence: TGTGCCAACACTAAGTTACAGACCACAGATACGCAGTATTTT. J is TRBJ2-3 and V is TRBV7-9, with D unresolved. CDR1 is SEHNR, CDR2 FQNEAQ, per germline (reference sequence). V lost 10 bases to trimming and J lost 2 bases, with 16 bases between them. The CDR3 contains 14 residues.

This sequence joins TRBV5-1 and TRBJ2-3; the D is unclear. With 0 bases removed from V and 6 bases from J, the gap between germline ends came to 11 bases. The germline CDR1 and CDR2 sequences are SGHRS and YFSETQ. This CDR3 has 14 amino acids. CDR3 in DNA: TGCGCCAGCAGCTTGGAGACAAAGATTGATACGCAGTATTTT. As protein: CASSLETKIDTQYF.

V gene TRBV27 combines with J gene TRBJ2-4, with 7 bases identical to TRBD1. The trim removed 4 bases at V and 0 bases at J, leaving 6 bases unmatched. CDR1 and CDR2 from the germline V gene are MNHEY and SMNVEV (reference sequence). The CDR3 sequence is 16 residues long. CDR3 sequence (DNA): TGTGCCAGCAGTTCCCTAGGACAGGTAGCCAAAAACATTCAGTACTTC. It yields the protein CASSSLGQVAKNIQYF.

The chain joins TRBV3-1 to TRBJ2-1; D may be TRBD1 or TRBD2 (5 bases each). This CDR3 comprises 16 residues. V lost 0 bases to trimming and J lost 0 bases, with 9 bases between them. Germline values: CDR1 LGHDT, CDR2 YNNKEL (reference sequence). CDR3 residues: CASSQEWGSSYNEQFF. In DNA, the CDR3 is TGTGCCAGCAGCCAAGAGTGGGGGAGCTCCTACAATGAGCAGTTCTTC.

J is TRBJ2-5 and V is TRBV12-3 or TRBV12-4, with D unclear. The germline V and J ends were trimmed by 6 bases and 2 bases, with 13 bases remaining between them. This CDR3 has 14 residues. The CDR3 sequence: CASRKELGQETQYF. The CDR3 DNA is TGTGCCAGCAGGAAAGAACTTGGACAAGAGACCCAGTACTTC.